This T cell receptor (beta chain) is from a study of T cell responses to AZD1222 COVID-19 vaccine. Whole-study results and caveats: Possibly, clonal diversity was underestimated; donors were largely white British and included more females.

Both about-4-week and about-12-week second-dose recipients were combined. TCRdb's copy holds only in-frame clones and misses some; the assay was immunoSEQ multiplex PCR. Here the sample spans some 200,000 clones, around nine tenths being singletons. As concerns this clone: Antigen unknown.

The source is an adult who received the AZD1222 COVID-19 vaccine. This specimen was peripheral blood, taken 28 days after the second AZD1222 dose.

DNA for the CDR3: TGTGCCAGCAGCCTAGTGGTTGGGATCCACGAGCAGTACTTC. It is translated as CASSLVVGIHEQYF. This chain connects TRBV7-2 to TRBJ2-7; D is unresolved. The germline V gene encodes CDR1 SGHTA and CDR2 FQGNSA. The CDR3 loop spans 14 amino acids. V was trimmed by 5 bases and J by 5 bases, leaving 16 bases between them.